Given below is one TCR beta chain in context. This entry comes from a study of blood T cell repertoires in COVID-19. The overall study: Resolution of symptoms, clearance, or two negative PCRs was present in recovered Cohort 3 donors. T cells, B-cell-depleted T cells, or PBMCs provided the cDNA or gDNA that served as material. Samples came from the United States, Italy and Spain, spanning acute and convalescent COVID-19.

As originally analysed: Estimation of nucleated cell counts relied on the amplification of reference gene primers. Measured with immunoSEQ multiplex PCR; TCRdb has only the in-frame clones, and not every one. V, J and clone size were drawn from that table, and D and trimming were deduced from the DNA. The sample consists of over 200,000 clones, less than 90% of them appearing once. Germline-derived CDR1 and CDR2 are LGHNA and YNFKEQ. CDR3 length: 14 amino acids. V was clipped by 1 base and J by 7 bases; unmatched bases: 2. The genes are TRBV4-2 and TRBJ2-7, with 12 bases aligning to TRBD2. Sequences were obtained from PBMCs or T cells enriched from blood (not recorded which). This clonotype was sampled from a woman aged 45-65 years in a cohort exposed to, infected with or recovered from COVID-19 (not recorded which). The CDR3 loop reads CASSQGLAGEEQYF. The CDR3 DNA reads TGTGCCAGCAGCCAAGGACTAGCGGGGGAGGAGCAGTACTTC.